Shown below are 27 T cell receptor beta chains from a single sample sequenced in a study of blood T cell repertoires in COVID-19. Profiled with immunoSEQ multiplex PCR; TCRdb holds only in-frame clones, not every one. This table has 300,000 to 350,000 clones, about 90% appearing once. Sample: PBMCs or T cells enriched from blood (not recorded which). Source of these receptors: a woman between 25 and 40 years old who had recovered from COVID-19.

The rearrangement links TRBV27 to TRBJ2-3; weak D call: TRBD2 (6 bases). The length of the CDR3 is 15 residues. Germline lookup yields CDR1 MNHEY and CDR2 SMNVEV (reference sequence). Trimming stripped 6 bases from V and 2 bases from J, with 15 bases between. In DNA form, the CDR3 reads TGTGCCAGCAGACATGGGCAGGACTACACAGATACGCAGTATTTT. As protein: CASRHGQDYTDTQYF.

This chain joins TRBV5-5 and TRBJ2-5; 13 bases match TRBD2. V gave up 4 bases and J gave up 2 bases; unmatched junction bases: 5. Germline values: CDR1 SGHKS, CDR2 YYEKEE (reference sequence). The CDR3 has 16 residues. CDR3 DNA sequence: TGTGCCAGCAGCCTGACTAGCGGGGGGTTTCAAGAGACCCAGTACTTC. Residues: CASSLTSGGFQETQYF.

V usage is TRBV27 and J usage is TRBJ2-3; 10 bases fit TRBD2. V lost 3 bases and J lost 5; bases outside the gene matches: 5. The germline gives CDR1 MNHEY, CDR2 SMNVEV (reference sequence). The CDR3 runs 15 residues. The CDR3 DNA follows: TGTGCCAGCAGTTTTCAGCGGGGGGGCCAAGATACGCAGTATTTT. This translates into CASSFQRGGQDTQYF.

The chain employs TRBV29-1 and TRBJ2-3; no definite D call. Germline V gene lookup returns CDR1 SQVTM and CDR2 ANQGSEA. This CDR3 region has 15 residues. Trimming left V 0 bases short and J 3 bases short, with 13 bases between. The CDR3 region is CSVEERITGTDTQYF. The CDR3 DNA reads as TGCAGCGTTGAAGAGCGAATAACCGGGACAGATACGCAGTATTTT.

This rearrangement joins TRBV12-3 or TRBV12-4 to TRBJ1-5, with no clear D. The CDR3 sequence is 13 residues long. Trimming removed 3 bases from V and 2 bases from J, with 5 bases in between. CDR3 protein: CASSFVRNQPQHF. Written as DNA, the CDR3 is TGTGCCAGCAGTTTCGTCCGCAATCAGCCCCAGCATTTT.

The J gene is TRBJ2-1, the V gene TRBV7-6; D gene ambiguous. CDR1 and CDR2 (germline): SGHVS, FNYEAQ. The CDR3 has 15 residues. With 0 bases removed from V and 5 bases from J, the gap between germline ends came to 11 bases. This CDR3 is CASSLAPTPNNEQFF. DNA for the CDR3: TGTGCCAGCAGCTTAGCGCCTACGCCTAACAATGAGCAGTTCTTC.

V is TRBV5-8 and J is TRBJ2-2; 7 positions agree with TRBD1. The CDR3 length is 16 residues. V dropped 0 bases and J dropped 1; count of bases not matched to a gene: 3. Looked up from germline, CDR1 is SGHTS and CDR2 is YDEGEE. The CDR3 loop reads CASSLANRGNTGELFF. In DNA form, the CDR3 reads TGTGCCAGCAGCTTGGCCAACAGGGGGAACACCGGGGAGCTGTTTTTT.

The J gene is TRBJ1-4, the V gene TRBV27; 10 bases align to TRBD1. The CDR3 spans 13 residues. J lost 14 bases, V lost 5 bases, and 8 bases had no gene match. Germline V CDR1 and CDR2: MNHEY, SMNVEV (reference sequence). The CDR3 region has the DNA TGTGCCAGCAGTCCCGGGACAGGGGAGGGTCTGTTTTTT. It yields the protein CASSPGTGEGLFF.

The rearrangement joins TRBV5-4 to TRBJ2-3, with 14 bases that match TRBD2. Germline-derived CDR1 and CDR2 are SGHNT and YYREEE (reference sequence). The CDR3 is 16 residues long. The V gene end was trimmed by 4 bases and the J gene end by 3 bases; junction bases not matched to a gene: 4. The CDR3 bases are TGTGCCAGCAGCGGGGGACTAGCGGGGGCAACAGATACGCAGTATTTT. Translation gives CASSGGLAGATDTQYF.

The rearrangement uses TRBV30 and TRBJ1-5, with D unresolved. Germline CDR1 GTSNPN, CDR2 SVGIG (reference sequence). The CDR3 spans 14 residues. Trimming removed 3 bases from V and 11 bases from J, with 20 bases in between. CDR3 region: CAWSAPPGSAAQHF. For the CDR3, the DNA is TGTGCCTGGAGCGCACCCCCGGGATCAGCGGCCCAGCATTTT.

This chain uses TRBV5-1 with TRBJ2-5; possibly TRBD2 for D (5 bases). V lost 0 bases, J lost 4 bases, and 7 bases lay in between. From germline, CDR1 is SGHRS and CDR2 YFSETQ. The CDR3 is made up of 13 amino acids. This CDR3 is CASSLEGRETQYF. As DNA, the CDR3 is TGCGCCAGCAGCTTGGAAGGGAGAGAGACCCAGTACTTC.

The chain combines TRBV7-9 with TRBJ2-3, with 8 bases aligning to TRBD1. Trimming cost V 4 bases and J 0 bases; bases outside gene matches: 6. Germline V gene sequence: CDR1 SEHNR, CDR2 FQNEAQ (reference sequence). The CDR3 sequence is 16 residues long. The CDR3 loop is CASSSQGATSTDTQYF. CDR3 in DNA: TGTGCCAGCAGCTCCCAGGGGGCCACGAGCACAGATACGCAGTATTTT.

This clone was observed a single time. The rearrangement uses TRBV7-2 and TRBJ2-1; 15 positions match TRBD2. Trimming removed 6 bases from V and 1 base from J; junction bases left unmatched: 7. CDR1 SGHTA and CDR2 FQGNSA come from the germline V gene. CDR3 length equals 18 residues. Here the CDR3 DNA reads TGTGCCAGCAGTCGAGGACTAGCGGGGGGGCTATCCTACAATGAGCAGTTCTTC. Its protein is CASSRGLAGGLSYNEQFF.

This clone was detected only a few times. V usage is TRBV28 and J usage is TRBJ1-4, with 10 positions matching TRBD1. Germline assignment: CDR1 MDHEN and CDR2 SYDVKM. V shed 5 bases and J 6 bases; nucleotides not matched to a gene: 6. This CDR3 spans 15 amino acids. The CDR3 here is CASSRPGTGDEKLFF. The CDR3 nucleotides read TGTGCCAGCAGTCGCCCCGGGACAGGGGATGAAAAACTGTTTTTT. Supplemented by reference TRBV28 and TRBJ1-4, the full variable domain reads DVKVTQSSRYLVKRTGEKVFLECVQDMDHENMFWYRQDPGLGLRLIYFSYDVKMKEKGDIPEGYSVSREKKERFSLILESASTNQTSMYLCASSRPGTGDEKLFFGSGTQLSVL.

This chain's CDR3 is CASSYERQGAYEQYF. CDR3 coding DNA: TGTGCCAGCAGTTACGAGCGTCAGGGGGCCTACGAGCAGTACTTC. This rearrangement joins TRBV6-5 to TRBJ2-7, with 7 bases matching TRBD1. In germline, CDR1 is MNHEY, CDR2 SVGAGI. CDR3 length equals 15 residues. The trim removed 2 bases at V and 2 bases at J, leaving 6 bases unmatched.

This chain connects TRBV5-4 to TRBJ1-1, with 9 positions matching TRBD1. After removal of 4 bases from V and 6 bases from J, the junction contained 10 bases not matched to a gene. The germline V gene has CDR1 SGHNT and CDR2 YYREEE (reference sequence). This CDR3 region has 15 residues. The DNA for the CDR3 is TGTGCCAGCAGCCCGCGGACAGGGGATTTGGCTGAAGCTTTCTTT. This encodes CASSPRTGDLAEAFF. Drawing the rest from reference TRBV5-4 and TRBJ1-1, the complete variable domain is ETGVTQSPTHLIKTRGQQVTLRCSSQSGHNTVSWYQQALGQGPQFIFQYYREEENGRGNFPPRFSGLQFPNYSSELNVNALELDDSALYLCASSPRTGDLAEAFFGQGTRLTVV.

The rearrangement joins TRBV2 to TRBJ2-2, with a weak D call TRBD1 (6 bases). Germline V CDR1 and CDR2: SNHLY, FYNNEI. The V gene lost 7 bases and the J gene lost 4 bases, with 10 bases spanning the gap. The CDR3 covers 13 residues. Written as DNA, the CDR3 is TGTGCCAGCACGTACAGGGCCACCGGGGAGCTGTTTTTT. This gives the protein CASTYRATGELFF.

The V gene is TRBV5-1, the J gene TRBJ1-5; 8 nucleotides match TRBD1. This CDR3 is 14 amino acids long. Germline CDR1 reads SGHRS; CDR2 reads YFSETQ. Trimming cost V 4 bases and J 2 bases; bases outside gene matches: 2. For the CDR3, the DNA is TGCGCCAGCAGCCCGGGACAGGGCAATCAGCCCCAGCATTTT. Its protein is CASSPGQGNQPQHF.

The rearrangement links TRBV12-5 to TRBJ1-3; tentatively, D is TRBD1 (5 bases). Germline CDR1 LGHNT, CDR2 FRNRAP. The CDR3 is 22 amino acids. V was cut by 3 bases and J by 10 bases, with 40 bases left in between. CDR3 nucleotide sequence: TGTGCTAGTGGTTTAATTCGAATAAAACTCTCGGGGGGGTATGCCCGCGAGGGTACCATATATTTT. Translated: CASGLIRIKLSGGYAREGTIYF. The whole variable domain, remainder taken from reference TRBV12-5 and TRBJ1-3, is DARVTQTPRHKVTEMGQEVTMRCQPILGHNTVFWYRQTMMQGLELLAYFRNRAPLDDSGMPKDRFSAEMPDATLATLKIQPSEPRDSAVYFCASGLIRIKLSGGYAREGTIYFGEGSWLTVV.

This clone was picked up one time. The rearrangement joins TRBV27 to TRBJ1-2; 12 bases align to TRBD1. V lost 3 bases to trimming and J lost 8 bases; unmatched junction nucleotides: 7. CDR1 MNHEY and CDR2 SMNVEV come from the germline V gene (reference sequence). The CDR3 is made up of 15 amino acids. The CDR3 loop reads CASSFGGTGGVGYTF. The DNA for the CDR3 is TGTGCCAGCAGTTTTGGTGGGACAGGGGGCGTCGGCTACACCTTC.

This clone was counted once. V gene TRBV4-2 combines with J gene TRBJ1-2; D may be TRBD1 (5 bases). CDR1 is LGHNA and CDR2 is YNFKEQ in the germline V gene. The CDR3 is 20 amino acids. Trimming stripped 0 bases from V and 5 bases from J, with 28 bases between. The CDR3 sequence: CASSQDRRRGRGDGWYGYTF. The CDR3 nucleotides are TGTGCCAGCAGCCAAGATCGGAGGAGGGGAAGAGGAGATGGATGGTATGGCTACACCTTC.

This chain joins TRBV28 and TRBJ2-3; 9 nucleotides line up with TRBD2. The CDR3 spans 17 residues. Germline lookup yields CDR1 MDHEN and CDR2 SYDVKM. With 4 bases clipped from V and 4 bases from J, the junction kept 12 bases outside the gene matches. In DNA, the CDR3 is TGTGCCAGCAGTTCCCTCTTGCGGGGGGGCGAGGCAGATACGCAGTATTTT. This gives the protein CASSSLLRGGEADTQYF.

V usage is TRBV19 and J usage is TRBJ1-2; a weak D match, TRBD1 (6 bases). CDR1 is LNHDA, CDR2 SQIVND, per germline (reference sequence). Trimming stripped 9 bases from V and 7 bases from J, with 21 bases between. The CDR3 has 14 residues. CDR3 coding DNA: TGTGCCAGCCGGGACACTCCTCAAGAGGGTGGCTACACCTTC. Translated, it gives CASRDTPQEGGYTF.

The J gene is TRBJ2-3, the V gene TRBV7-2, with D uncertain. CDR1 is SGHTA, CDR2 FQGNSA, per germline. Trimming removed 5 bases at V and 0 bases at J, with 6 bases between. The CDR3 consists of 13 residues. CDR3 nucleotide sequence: TGTGCCAGCAGCCTCGGGAGCACAGATACGCAGTATTTT. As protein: CASSLGSTDTQYF.

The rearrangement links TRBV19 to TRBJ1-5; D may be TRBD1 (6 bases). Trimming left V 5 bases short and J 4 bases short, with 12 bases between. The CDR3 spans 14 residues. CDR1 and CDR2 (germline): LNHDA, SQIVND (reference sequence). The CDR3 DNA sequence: TGTGCCAGTAGTGTAACAGGGCCTAATCAGCCCCAGCATTTT. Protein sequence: CASSVTGPNQPQHF. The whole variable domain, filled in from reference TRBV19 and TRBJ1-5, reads DGGITQSPKYLFRKEGQNVTLSCEQNLNHDAMYWYRQDPGQGLRLIYYSQIVNDFQKGDIAEGYSVSREKKESFPLTVTSAQKNPTAFYLCASSVTGPNQPQHFGDGTRLSIL.

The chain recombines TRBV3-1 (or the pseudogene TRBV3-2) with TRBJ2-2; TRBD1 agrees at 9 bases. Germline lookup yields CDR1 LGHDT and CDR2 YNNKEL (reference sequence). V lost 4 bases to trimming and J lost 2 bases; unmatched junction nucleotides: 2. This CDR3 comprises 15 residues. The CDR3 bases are TGTGCCAGCAGCCGGGACAGGGTTAACACCGGGGAGCTGTTTTTT. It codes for CASSRDRVNTGELFF.

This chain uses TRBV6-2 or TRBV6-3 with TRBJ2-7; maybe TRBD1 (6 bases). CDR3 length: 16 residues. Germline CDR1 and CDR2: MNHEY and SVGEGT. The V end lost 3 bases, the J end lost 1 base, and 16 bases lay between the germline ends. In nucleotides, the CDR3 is TGTGCCAGCAGTTATCCAACCGGGACACTTTCCTACGAGCAGTACTTC. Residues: CASSYPTGTLSYEQYF.